This T cell receptor beta chain emerged from a study of blood T cell repertoires in COVID-19. Authors' data handling: Nucleated cell counts were estimated from reference gene primer amplification. Profiled with immunoSEQ multiplex PCR; TCRdb holds only in-frame clones, not every one. V and J calls plus clone size are reproduced from that table; the DNA served to infer D and trimming. The sample gives 140,000 or so clones, just under 90% of which show up once; 8.5% to 9.5% is in the top ten. CDR1 and CDR2 from the germline V gene are SGHRS and YFSETQ. This CDR3 comprises 15 residues. After removal of 2 bases from V and 8 bases from J, the junction contained 6 bases not matched to a gene.

Material: peripheral blood. The chain uses TRBV5-1 and TRBJ2-1; 11 nucleotides align to TRBD2. The clonotype originates from a woman aged 45 to 65 with active or convalescent COVID-19. CDR3 amino acids: CASSFGTSGVDEQFF. The CDR3 region has the DNA TGCGCCAGCAGCTTTGGGACTAGCGGTGTCGATGAGCAGTTCTTC.